This T cell receptor (beta chain) was recorded in a study of cytomegalovirus exposure and HLA in healthy donors. About the study: A preliminary data release comprised approximately 85 million unique TCRs obtained from HLA-typed donors. Study-level points and caveats: Researchers catalogued roughly 150 TCR beta chains as cytomegalovirus-associated. A later analysis reportedly found fewer N-insertions in an Asian-associated ancestry cluster than the roughly 670-donor mean.

Trimming stripped 6 bases from V and 2 bases from J, with 9 bases between. The germline CDR1 and CDR2 sequences are SGHRS and YFSETQ. This CDR3 is built from 13 residues. On this clone itself: No antigen is known for it.

PCR amplification relied on 60 Vbeta primers (plus 13 Jbeta primers). Authors' methods: Tens of millions of unique TCR beta chains, 9 million to 11 million shared, were counted in a later analysis. Using immunoSEQ multiplex PCR, the repertoire was profiled, and TCRdb retains in-frame clones only, with some absent. The V and J calls and the clone size are those of that table, but D and trimming were determined from the DNA. The table lists about 180,000 clones, around four fifths of them singletons. Input material: PBMCs. J is TRBJ2-1 and V is TRBV5-1, with D perhaps matching TRBD2 (5 bases). This TCR was sampled from a man between 18 and 29 years old in good health and CMV-seronegative. CDR3 protein: CASKGVTYNEQFF. CDR3 DNA sequence: TGCGCCAGCAAGGGAGTAACCTACAATGAGCAGTTCTTC. The variable domain in full, with the rest retrieved from reference TRBV5-1 and TRBJ2-1, is KAGVTQTPRYLIKTRGQQVTLSCSPISGHRSVSWYQQTPGQGLQFLFEYFSETQRNKGNFPGRFSGRQFSNSRSEMNVSTLELGDSALYLCASKGVTYNEQFFGPGTRLTVL.